The TCR beta chain under discussion was sequenced for a study of blood T cell repertoires in COVID-19. Study at large: Spain, Italy and the United States supplied samples that represented acute and convalescent COVID-19. Sources were T cells, B-cell-depleted T cells, or PBMCs; the material itself was cDNA or gDNA.

In the authors' methods: Amplification with reference gene primers provided the estimates of nucleated cell counts. The protocol was immunoSEQ multiplex PCR, while the TCRdb copy is restricted to in-frame clones and leaves out a portion. V, J and clone size are those of that table, while D and trimming were read from the DNA. Here the sample spans approximately 230,000 clones, around 85% being singletons. The V gene lost 4 bases and the J gene lost 3 bases, with 20 bases spanning the gap. Germline CDR1 reads GTSNPN; CDR2 reads SVGIG (reference sequence). The CDR3 is 16 residues long. This TCR came from a man aged 80 or over with acute or convalescent COVID-19. Sequenced: peripheral blood. The V gene is TRBV30, the J gene TRBJ2-3; perhaps TRBD2 as D (5 bases). The CDR3 DNA is TGTGCCTGGACCGCTTTTATCGGAGGCGGGACAGATACGCAGTATTTT. Encoded protein: CAWTAFIGGGTDTQYF.